This TCR beta chain was sequenced for a study of memory CD4+ T cells and cytomegalovirus serostatus. Whole-study context: Of the healthy Belgian adults, fewer than 10 were CMV seropositive and 20 to 30 seronegative. Whole-study results and caveats: Each of approximately 73 CMV-associated TCRbeta sequences occurred in one to five individuals.

With 0 bases removed from V and 5 bases from J, the gap between germline ends came to 14 bases. The V gene's germline CDR1 is MGHRA and CDR2 YSYEKL. This CDR3 contains 15 residues. Sequenced by immunoSEQ multiplex PCR; TCRdb stores in-frame clones only, minus some. The sample has fewer than 40,000 clones; around 79% are singletons. Concerning this clone itself: Its antigen remains unknown.

The sort gate was single viable CD3+CD4+CD8-CD45RO+ cells for memory CD4+ T cells. CD4+ T cells were isolated by positive magnetic selection. This receptor was taken from an adult in good health and CMV-seropositive. Specimen: memory CD4+ T cells from blood. The chain couples TRBV4-1 to TRBJ2-7; a possible D gene is TRBD1 (5 bases). The CDR3 DNA is TGCGCCAGCAGCCAAGATTACAACAGGTTCAACGAGCAGTACTTC. It is translated as CASSQDYNRFNEQYF.